The rows below give T cell receptor beta chains drawn from one sample of a study of OX40 agonist ivuxolimab in advanced cancers. Method: immunoSEQ multiplex PCR; TCRdb's copy keeps in-frame clones and lacks some. Of 40,000 to 45,000 clones in the sample, 85% to 90% are singletons; the top ten hold about 6.3%. The sample here was CD4+ or CD8+ T cells sorted from blood, taken in a trial of the OX40 agonist ivuxolimab. These receptor sequences come from an adult with an advanced solid tumor such as melanoma, head and neck, liver or kidney cancer. CDR3s include the opening cysteine and the closing phenylalanine or tryptophan. The D gene is left open where the match is weak. Size tells how often a clone was seen (once, few, many) or the class of an expanded clone, and some rows leave it out.

cdr3_nt: TGTGCCAGCAACCAGGGACAGGGGAGAAACATTCAGTACTTC
cdr3_aa: CASNQGQGRNIQYF
clone_size: .
j_call: TRBJ2-4
v_call: TRBV28
d_call: TRBD1

cdr3_nt: TGTGCCAGCAGCGAAAGGGCGAAGACAGGGAATGAGCAGTTCTTC
cdr3_aa: CASSERAKTGNEQFF
clone_size: .
j_call: TRBJ2-1
v_call: TRBV6-1
d_call: TRBD1

cdr3_nt: TGTGCCAGCAGCCCCCTCAGTACGCCGAACACTGAAGCTTTCTTT
cdr3_aa: CASSPLSTPNTEAFF
clone_size: few
j_call: TRBJ1-1
v_call: TRBV9
d_call: .

cdr3_nt: TGTGCCAGTAGTCCCTCTCTCAACACCGGGGAGCTGTTTTTT
cdr3_aa: CASSPSLNTGELFF
clone_size: .
j_call: TRBJ2-2
v_call: TRBV19
d_call: .

cdr3_nt: TGTGCCATCAGCCAGCGGGAGGTCGGTGTCTATGAGCAGTTCTTC
cdr3_aa: CAISQREVGVYEQFF
clone_size: .
j_call: TRBJ2-1
v_call: TRBV10-3
d_call: TRBD2

cdr3_nt: TGTGCCAGCACCGCGACAGGGTCCTACGAGCAGTACTTC
cdr3_aa: CASTATGSYEQYF
clone_size: .
j_call: TRBJ2-7
v_call: TRBV2
d_call: TRBD1

cdr3_nt: TGTGCCAGCAGCTTAGGGGTGGGAGGGCCTTACGAGCAGTACTTC
cdr3_aa: CASSLGVGGPYEQYF
clone_size: .
j_call: TRBJ2-7
v_call: TRBV7-2
d_call: TRBD2

cdr3_nt: TGTGCCAGCAGCTCAACCGGGAGGCGTGAAAAACTGTTTTTT
cdr3_aa: CASSSTGRREKLFF
clone_size: .
j_call: TRBJ1-4
v_call: TRBV5-6
d_call: .

cdr3_nt: TGTGCCAGCAGCGCACTAGCGGGAGGGAGCACAGATACGCAGTATTTT
cdr3_aa: CASSALAGGSTDTQYF
clone_size: .
j_call: TRBJ2-3
v_call: TRBV9
d_call: TRBD2

cdr3_nt: TGTGCCAGCAAGAACAATGGACAGGGGGCGCTCGGTGAAGCTTTCTTT
cdr3_aa: CASKNNGQGALGEAFF
clone_size: .
j_call: TRBJ1-1
v_call: TRBV27
d_call: TRBD1

cdr3_nt: TGTGCCACGCGCCCACAGGCCGTCTATGGCTACACCTTC
cdr3_aa: CATRPQAVYGYTF
clone_size: .
j_call: TRBJ1-2
v_call: TRBV19
d_call: .

cdr3_nt: TGTGCCAGCACCGAACTGGGGATTTCTGGAAACACCATATATTTT
cdr3_aa: CASTELGISGNTIYF
clone_size: .
j_call: TRBJ1-3
v_call: TRBV2
d_call: .

cdr3_nt: TGTGCCAGCAGCTTTACGGGTCGGGGCACCTATAATTCACCCCTCCACTTT
cdr3_aa: CASSFTGRGTYNSPLHF
clone_size: once
j_call: TRBJ1-6
v_call: TRBV7-2
d_call: .

cdr3_nt: TGTGCCAGCTCACCCGCCCCTATCGAAAATGAAAAACTGTTTTTT
cdr3_aa: CASSPAPIENEKLFF
clone_size: .
j_call: TRBJ1-4
v_call: TRBV18
d_call: .

cdr3_nt: TGTGCCAGCAGCTTATGGATAGGACTAGCGGGAGGTCGGGAGCAGTTCTTC
cdr3_aa: CASSLWIGLAGGREQFF
clone_size: .
j_call: TRBJ2-1
v_call: TRBV7-9
d_call: TRBD2

cdr3_nt: TGTGCCAGCAGCGCAGACAGGGGGCAAGAAAAACTGTTTTTT
cdr3_aa: CASSADRGQEKLFF
clone_size: .
j_call: TRBJ1-4
v_call: TRBV2
d_call: TRBD1

cdr3_nt: TGTGCCAGCAGTGAGTGGGTCTCAAGGACTAGCGTTAGCACAGATACGCAGTATTTT
cdr3_aa: CASSEWVSRTSVSTDTQYF
clone_size: .
j_call: TRBJ2-3
v_call: TRBV6-1
d_call: TRBD2

cdr3_nt: TGTGCCAGTTACAGGGGGCAAAATCCCGAGCAGTACTTC
cdr3_aa: CASYRGQNPEQYF
clone_size: .
j_call: TRBJ2-7
v_call: TRBV28
d_call: TRBD1

cdr3_nt: TGTGCCAGCAGCTTGGAGGTGGGACTAGCGGGAGCCTACAATGAGCAGTTCTTC
cdr3_aa: CASSLEVGLAGAYNEQFF
clone_size: once
j_call: TRBJ2-1
v_call: TRBV5-6
d_call: TRBD2

cdr3_nt: TGCGCCAGCAGCAAACAGGGGGGATCCTACGAGCAGTACTTC
cdr3_aa: CASSKQGGSYEQYF
clone_size: .
j_call: TRBJ2-7
v_call: TRBV5-1
d_call: TRBD1

cdr3_nt: TGTGCCAGTAGTATAAGGTCAACGGGGAGCGGGAGCACAGATACGCAGTATTTT
cdr3_aa: CASSIRSTGSGSTDTQYF
clone_size: .
j_call: TRBJ2-3
v_call: TRBV19
d_call: .

cdr3_nt: TGTGCAAGTCGCTTAGCCTACAGGGAGAATGGCTCTGGGGCCAACGTCCTGACTTTC
cdr3_aa: CASRLAYRENGSGANVLTF
clone_size: .
j_call: TRBJ2-6
v_call: TRBV12-2
d_call: .

cdr3_nt: TGTGCCAGCAGCCCGACAGGGTCCCATGAGCAGTTCTTC
cdr3_aa: CASSPTGSHEQFF
clone_size: .
j_call: TRBJ2-1
v_call: TRBV6-6
d_call: TRBD1

cdr3_nt: TGTGCCAGCAGCCTCGGGGCTAGCTTCTACAATGAGCAGTTCTTC
cdr3_aa: CASSLGASFYNEQFF
clone_size: .
j_call: TRBJ2-1
v_call: TRBV7-2
d_call: .

cdr3_nt: TGTGCCAGCAGCCAATTGGGGGAGTGGTACGAGCAGTACTTC
cdr3_aa: CASSQLGEWYEQYF
clone_size: .
j_call: TRBJ2-7
v_call: TRBV14
d_call: .

cdr3_nt: TGTGCCAGCAGTCTACCAGGGAAGACCCAGTACTTC
cdr3_aa: CASSLPGKTQYF
clone_size: .
j_call: TRBJ2-5
v_call: TRBV28
d_call: .

cdr3_nt: TGTGCCAGCAGCTCAGGTCGGGGCAGTGGCTACACCTTC
cdr3_aa: CASSSGRGSGYTF
clone_size: .
j_call: TRBJ1-2
v_call: TRBV7-3
d_call: .

cdr3_nt: TGTGCCACCAGCAGTGGTACAGGGGGCGGAGTGGCTGGCTACACCTTC
cdr3_aa: CATSSGTGGGVAGYTF
clone_size: .
j_call: TRBJ1-2
v_call: TRBV15
d_call: TRBD1

cdr3_nt: TGTGCCAGCAGCCCCGGGACACGTCTTCCGGACACCTTC
cdr3_aa: CASSPGTRLPDTF
clone_size: .
j_call: TRBJ1-2
v_call: TRBV7-9
d_call: .

cdr3_nt: TGTGCCAGCATCCCAGGGGGGCTAGCGGGAGGCTCCCCCCAGGAGCAGTTCTTC
cdr3_aa: CASIPGGLAGGSPQEQFF
clone_size: .
j_call: TRBJ2-1
v_call: TRBV27
d_call: TRBD2

cdr3_nt: TGTGCCAGCAGCAGAGTGGGTAACTATGGCTACACCTTC
cdr3_aa: CASSRVGNYGYTF
clone_size: .
j_call: TRBJ1-2
v_call: TRBV27
d_call: .

cdr3_nt: TGTGCCAGCAGCGAACTCCACCCAGGGATCTCTGGAAACACCATATATTTT
cdr3_aa: CASSELHPGISGNTIYF
clone_size: .
j_call: TRBJ1-3
v_call: TRBV9
d_call: .

cdr3_nt: TGCGCCAGCAGCCAAGCGTACAGGGGAAAGACTGAAGCTTTCTTT
cdr3_aa: CASSQAYRGKTEAFF
clone_size: .
j_call: TRBJ1-1
v_call: TRBV4-1
d_call: TRBD1

cdr3_nt: TGTGCCAGCAGTCTCAGAGGGGAACAGGGTTGGAATGAGCAGTTCTTC
cdr3_aa: CASSLRGEQGWNEQFF
clone_size: .
j_call: TRBJ2-1
v_call: TRBV11-3
d_call: .

cdr3_nt: TGTGCCAGCAGCCAAAGGACAGGGCACCACGAGCAGTACTTC
cdr3_aa: CASSQRTGHHEQYF
clone_size: once
j_call: TRBJ2-7
v_call: TRBV7-9
d_call: TRBD1

cdr3_nt: TGTGCCAGCAGCGTAGCGGGAGGGCCAATCGGGGAGCTGTTTTTT
cdr3_aa: CASSVAGGPIGELFF
clone_size: .
j_call: TRBJ2-2
v_call: TRBV9
d_call: TRBD2

cdr3_nt: TGTGCCAGCAGCCATGAGACTAGCGGGAGGGCCGGCGAGCAGTACTTC
cdr3_aa: CASSHETSGRAGEQYF
clone_size: few
j_call: TRBJ2-7
v_call: TRBV7-6
d_call: TRBD2

cdr3_nt: TGCACCAGCAGCCAAGGGGGGGGCGGACTAGCGGGACGTACAGATACGCAGTATTTT
cdr3_aa: CTSSQGGGGLAGRTDTQYF
clone_size: once
j_call: TRBJ2-3
v_call: TRBV1
d_call: .

cdr3_nt: TGTGCCTCGAGTCCCGAAAAACTGTTTTTT
cdr3_aa: CASSPEKLFF
clone_size: .
j_call: TRBJ1-4
v_call: TRBV30
d_call: .

cdr3_nt: TGTGCCAGCAGCCCGCTATACGAGCAGTACTTC
cdr3_aa: CASSPLYEQYF
clone_size: few
j_call: TRBJ2-7
v_call: TRBV2
d_call: .

cdr3_nt: TGTGCCAGCAGTCCGGGACAGGGGGCATTCTCCTCTGGCTACACCTTC
cdr3_aa: CASSPGQGAFSSGYTF
clone_size: .
j_call: TRBJ1-2
v_call: TRBV5-8
d_call: TRBD1

cdr3_nt: TGCGCCAGCAGCCCTACCGGGACAGAGAACACTGAAGCTTTCTTT
cdr3_aa: CASSPTGTENTEAFF
clone_size: few
j_call: TRBJ1-1
v_call: TRBV5-1
d_call: TRBD1

cdr3_nt: TGTGCCAGCAGTACTCGGAGGGGCACAGATACGCAGTATTTT
cdr3_aa: CASSTRRGTDTQYF
clone_size: .
j_call: TRBJ2-3
v_call: TRBV6-1
d_call: .

cdr3_nt: TGTGCCAGCATTCGGGGGCTGGATACGCAGTATTTT
cdr3_aa: CASIRGLDTQYF
clone_size: .
j_call: TRBJ2-3
v_call: TRBV6-1
d_call: .

cdr3_nt: TGTGCCAGCAGTGAAGCTATCAGGGTGAGGGGCTACACCTTC
cdr3_aa: CASSEAIRVRGYTF
clone_size: once
j_call: TRBJ1-2
v_call: TRBV6-1
d_call: .

cdr3_nt: TGTGCCAGCAGTTACTCGATTACCGTTGTCACTGAAGCTTTCTTT
cdr3_aa: CASSYSITVVTEAFF
clone_size: .
j_call: TRBJ1-1
v_call: TRBV6-5
d_call: .

cdr3_nt: TGTGCCAGCAGCCGCGCCTTGGCCGGTGGGGGGACAGATACGCAGTATTTT
cdr3_aa: CASSRALAGGGTDTQYF
clone_size: .
j_call: TRBJ2-3
v_call: TRBV4-2
d_call: .

cdr3_nt: TGTGCCAGCCTTCCGGGACAGTGGCGCAATCAGCCCCAGCATTTT
cdr3_aa: CASLPGQWRNQPQHF
clone_size: .
j_call: TRBJ1-5
v_call: TRBV2
d_call: TRBD1

cdr3_nt: TGTGCCAGCAGCACCGACAGGGTGGCGTATGGCTACACCTTC
cdr3_aa: CASSTDRVAYGYTF
clone_size: few
j_call: TRBJ1-2
v_call: TRBV9
d_call: TRBD1

cdr3_nt: TGTGCCAGCAGCTTGGTAGGGACAGGGATGGCCTACGAGCAGTACTTC
cdr3_aa: CASSLVGTGMAYEQYF
clone_size: .
j_call: TRBJ2-7
v_call: TRBV5-5
d_call: TRBD1

cdr3_nt: TGTGCCCGGAGTGCAGGGGGGAAACTGTTTTTT
cdr3_aa: CARSAGGKLFF
clone_size: .
j_call: TRBJ1-4
v_call: TRBV30
d_call: TRBD1

cdr3_nt: TGTGCCTGGAGTTCAACATATGAAGCTTTCTTT
cdr3_aa: CAWSSTYEAFF
clone_size: .
j_call: TRBJ1-1
v_call: TRBV30
d_call: .

cdr3_nt: TGTGCCAGCAGCTTGATGAGTCAGGTTGGAACAGATACGCAGTATTTT
cdr3_aa: CASSLMSQVGTDTQYF
clone_size: .
j_call: TRBJ2-3
v_call: TRBV7-8
d_call: .

cdr3_nt: TGCAGCCAAGGGGTAAGGGGAACAGATACGCAGTATTTT
cdr3_aa: CSQGVRGTDTQYF
clone_size: .
j_call: TRBJ2-3
v_call: TRBV29-1
d_call: .

cdr3_nt: TGCAGCGTCGAAAGTGGTTACGAGCAGTACTTC
cdr3_aa: CSVESGYEQYF
clone_size: .
j_call: TRBJ2-7
v_call: TRBV29-1
d_call: .

cdr3_nt: TGTGCCTGGAGCGCGGGAACTAACTATGGCTACACCTTC
cdr3_aa: CAWSAGTNYGYTF
clone_size: .
j_call: TRBJ1-2
v_call: TRBV30
d_call: .